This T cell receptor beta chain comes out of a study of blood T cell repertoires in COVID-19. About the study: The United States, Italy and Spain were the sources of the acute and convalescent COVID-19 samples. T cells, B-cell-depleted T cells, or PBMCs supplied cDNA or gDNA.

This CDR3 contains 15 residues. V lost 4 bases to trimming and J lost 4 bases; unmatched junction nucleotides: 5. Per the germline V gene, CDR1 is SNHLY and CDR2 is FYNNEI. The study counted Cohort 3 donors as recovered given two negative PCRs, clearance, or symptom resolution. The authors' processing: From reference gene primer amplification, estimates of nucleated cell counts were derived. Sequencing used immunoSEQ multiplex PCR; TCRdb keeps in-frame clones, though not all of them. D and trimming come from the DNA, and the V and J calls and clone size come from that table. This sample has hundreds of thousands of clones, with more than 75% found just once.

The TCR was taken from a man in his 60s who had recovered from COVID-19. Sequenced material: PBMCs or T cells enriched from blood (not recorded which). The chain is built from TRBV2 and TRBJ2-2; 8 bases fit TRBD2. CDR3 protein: CASSAASGRTGELFF. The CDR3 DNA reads TGTGCCAGCAGTGCGGCTAGCGGGCGCACCGGGGAGCTGTTTTTT.